These 27 T cell receptor beta chains share one sample of origin, sequenced in a study of T cells in Graves' hyperthyroidism and ophthalmopathy (dated 2019 in TCRdb). Receptor libraries were prepared by multiplex PCR. TCRdb records Illumina HiSeq 2000 as the sequencer. The TCR beta CDR3 regions were amplified from RNA transcripts. The first round of RT-PCR for the TCR CDR3 was performed with the HTBI primer set and the Qiagen OneStep RT-PCR kit. TCRdb reran the public reads through fastp at Q25 and MiXCR, keeping productive beta chains. All rows with the same CDR3 protein become a single entry with the most common DNA and genes. Counted in this sample were roughly 570,000 distinct CDR3 sequences; roughly 50% of them appeared once. The ten largest account for over 15% of the sample. What was sequenced was peripheral blood or thyroid tissue (not recorded which). The receptors stem from an adult woman with Graves' disease, either hyperthyroidism or ophthalmopathy (not recorded which).

This clonotype was seen once. One junction end does not reproduce the germline sequence, and a read error may be involved. This sequence joins TRBV7-2 and TRBJ2-2, with D perhaps matching TRBD2 (5 bases). The V gene's germline CDR1 is SGHTA and CDR2 FQGNSA. This CDR3 has 12 amino acids. CDR3 sequence: CASSFSYGELLF. CDR3 nucleotides: TGTGCCAGCAGCTTTAGTTACGGGGAGCTGCTTTTT.

This chain connects TRBV20-1 to TRBJ1-5; a weak D match, TRBD1 (5 bases). The germline V gene has CDR1 DFQATT and CDR2 SNEGSKA (reference sequence). The V and J ends lost 6 bases and 3 bases respectively, with 12 bases between them. CDR3 size: 13 residues. CDR3 sequence reads: CSARIGTNQPQHF. The CDR3 bases are TGCAGTGCCCGCATCGGGACCAATCAGCCCCAGCATTTT.

This clonotype was counted at least ten times. The chain recombines TRBV6-5 with TRBJ2-7; D is uncertain. The CDR3 has 14 residues. Trimming stripped 0 bases from V and 6 bases from J, with 12 bases between. CDR1 is MNHEY, CDR2 SVGAGI, per germline. The CDR3 reads CASSYSGNPGEQYF. DNA for the CDR3: TGTGCCAGCAGTTACTCGGGGAACCCGGGCGAGCAGTACTTC.

For this clonotype: A much larger clonotype is one base distant, so this may be a read error. The V gene is TRBV10-3, the J gene TRBJ2-2; D might be TRBD2 (6 bases). The V end was cut by 7 bases, the J end by 4 bases, with 16 bases between. The CDR3 has 15 amino acids. Germline CDR1 ENHRY, CDR2 SYGVKD. This CDR3 reads CAINSGGTGTGELFF. CDR3 sequence (DNA): TGTGCCATCAATTCTGGCGGGACGGGCACCGGGGAGCTGTTTTTT.

This clonotype was recorded at least ten times. V and J are TRBV5-1 and TRBJ1-3; 8 bases line up with TRBD1. Trimming removed 2 bases from V and 10 bases from J; junction bases left unmatched: 8. The CDR3 runs 14 residues. Germline CDR1 reads SGHRS; CDR2 reads YFSETQ. The CDR3 is CASSFDRGGDTIYF. The CDR3 DNA reads as TGCGCCAGCAGCTTCGACAGGGGTGGCGATACCATATATTTT.

The J gene is TRBJ1-5, the V gene TRBV9; 9 bases fit TRBD1. Germline V lookup: CDR1 SGDLS, CDR2 YYNGEE. V trimming: 5 bases; J trimming: 3 bases; junction bases outside the gene matches: 6. The CDR3 consists of 15 residues. The CDR3 region has the DNA TGTGCCAGCAGTACAACAGGGGGCCTCAATCAGCCCCAGCATTTT. Translating it yields CASSTTGGLNQPQHF.

The V and J genes are TRBV12-3 or TRBV12-4 and TRBJ2-5; D might be TRBD2 (5 bases). The CDR3 runs 14 residues. With 3 bases removed from V and 5 bases from J, the gap between germline ends came to 13 bases. The CDR3 sequence is CASSLRFWRETQYF. CDR3 nucleotide sequence: TGTGCCAGCAGTTTGCGGTTTTGGAGGGAGACCCAGTACTTC.

Many counts were recorded for this clonotype. The chain recombines TRBV9 with TRBJ2-5, with TRBD2 matching 12 bases. V shed 4 bases and J 4 bases; nucleotides not matched to a gene: 5. This CDR3 has 15 amino acids. Germline V CDR1 and CDR2: SGDLS, YYNGEE. The CDR3 loop is CASSPPGLAGETQYF. The CDR3 bases are TGTGCCAGCAGCCCGCCGGGACTAGCGGGAGAGACCCAGTACTTC.

The chain employs TRBV12-3 or TRBV12-4 and TRBJ1-1; 9 positions match TRBD1. CDR3 length: 13 amino acids. Germline trimming cut 6 bases from V and 6 bases from J; bases unmatched to any gene: 5. The CDR3 spells CASRRTGDSEAFF. DNA of the CDR3: TGTGCCAGCAGACGGACAGGGGATTCTGAAGCTTTCTTT.

The rearrangement joins TRBV27 to TRBJ2-5; D is unclear. This CDR3 is 11 amino acids long. Germline V gene sequence: CDR1 MNHEY, CDR2 SMNVEV (reference sequence). V lost 4 bases, J lost 8 bases, and 8 bases lay in between. The CDR3 region is CASSSMDTQYF. Written as DNA, the CDR3 is TGTGCCAGCAGTTCGATGGATACCCAGTACTTC.

The chain links TRBV20-1 to TRBJ2-7; D may match TRBD1 or TRBD2 (6 bases each). The CDR3 runs 11 residues. Germline assignment: CDR1 DFQATT and CDR2 SNEGSKA (reference sequence). CDR3 residues: CRGGVAYEQYF. CDR3 DNA sequence: TGCAGGGGGGGCGTTGCTTACGAGCAGTACTTC.

This clonotype was picked up many times. The J gene is TRBJ1-3, the V gene TRBV7-8, with D hard to call. This CDR3 spans 14 amino acids. The V gene lost 1 base and the J gene lost 0 bases, with 4 bases spanning the gap. Germline V gene sequence: CDR1 SGHVS, CDR2 FQNEAQ. The CDR3 is CASSLVHSGNTIYF. The DNA for the CDR3 is TGTGCCAGCAGCTTAGTGCACTCTGGAAACACCATATATTTT.

The chain recombines TRBV6-6 with TRBJ2-2, with TRBD2 matching over 9 bases. V was pared by 0 bases and J by 6 bases, with 5 bases of the junction left unmatched. The CDR3 consists of 16 residues. Germline CDR1 is MNHNY and CDR2 is SVGAGI (reference sequence). The CDR3 DNA sequence: TGTGCCAGCAGTTACTCGGGAGCGGGAGGATCCGGGGAGCTGTTTTTT. This sequence encodes CASSYSGAGGSGELFF.

A single count supports this clonotype. V gene TRBV7-9 combines with J gene TRBJ2-7, with D perhaps matching TRBD2 (6 bases). Germline-derived CDR1 and CDR2 are SEHNR and FQNEAQ (reference sequence). V shed 5 bases and J shed 1 base, with 15 bases lying between them. The CDR3 contains 15 residues. The DNA of the CDR3 is TGTGCCAGCAGCCCCCGGGACTGGACTTCCTACGAGCAGTACTTC. Residues: CASSPRDWTSYEQYF.

V and J are TRBV10-3 and TRBJ1-1, with TRBD1 identical over 9 bases. This CDR3 contains 15 residues. With 0 bases clipped from V and 4 bases from J, the junction kept 3 bases outside the gene matches. Germline values: CDR1 ENHRY, CDR2 SYGVKD. For the CDR3, the DNA is TGTGCCATCAGTGAGTCTGGGACAGGGAGCACTGAAGCTTTCTTT. Its protein product is CAISESGTGSTEAFF.

The V call is TRBV7-2, the J call TRBJ2-6; the match to TRBD1 covers 7 bases. After removal of 3 bases from V and 9 bases from J, the junction contained 8 bases not matched to a gene. CDR1 is SGHTA and CDR2 is FQGNSA in the germline V gene. The CDR3 loop spans 15 amino acids. In DNA, the CDR3 is TGTGCCAGCAGCTTGTCCGGGACAGTATTCAACGTCCTGACTTTC. This translates into CASSLSGTVFNVLTF.

This chain uses TRBV19 with TRBJ1-5; a weak D match, TRBD1 (5 bases). The CDR3 has 14 residues. Looked up from germline, CDR1 is LNHDA and CDR2 is SQIVND (reference sequence). Trimming cost V 4 bases and J 4 bases, with 11 bases left between them. The chain's CDR3 is CASSTRQPNQPQHF. CDR3 in DNA: TGTGCCAGTAGTACCCGACAGCCGAATCAGCCCCAGCATTTT.

The V gene is TRBV7-9, the J gene TRBJ2-7; D remains ambiguous. The germline V gene has CDR1 SEHNR and CDR2 FQNEAQ (reference sequence). Trimming stripped 6 bases from V and 3 bases from J, with 15 bases between. CDR3 length: 14 amino acids. As DNA, the CDR3 is TGTGCCAGCAGTTTACCCCGGTGGGGCTACGAGCAGTACTTC. Translating gives CASSLPRWGYEQYF.

The sample holds many counts of this clonotype. The chain combines TRBV7-8 with TRBJ2-5, with 14 bases lining up with TRBD2. Germline V CDR1 and CDR2: SGHVS, FQNEAQ. CDR3 size: 17 residues. V dropped 1 base and J dropped 5; count of bases not matched to a gene: 6. The CDR3 is CASSLEGLAGVGETQYF. CDR3 bases: TGTGCCAGCAGCTTAGAGGGACTAGCGGGAGTTGGCGAGACCCAGTACTTC.

This clonotype was observed many times. The chain links TRBV2 to TRBJ1-1; D remains ambiguous. V was shortened by 1 base and J by 4 bases, with 1 base between the two germline ends. The CDR3 is 11 residues long. The V gene's germline CDR1 is SNHLY and CDR2 FYNNEI. CDR3 in DNA: TGTGCCAGCAGTGAAGTCACTGAAGCTTTCTTT. It is translated as CASSEVTEAFF.

This clonotype came up a few times. Since no conserved phenylalanine or tryptophan closes the CDR3, a read error is the likely cause. The DNA is omitted, as the CDR3 cannot be located on it reliably, and the CDR3 follows TCRdb's listing. This chain links TRBV7-2 with TRBJ1-6. The CDR3 totals 9 residues, both ends included. CDR1 and CDR2 from the germline V gene are SGHTA and FQGNSA. The CDR3: CASSPPPNY.

The chain carries TRBV5-1 and TRBJ2-2; TRBD1 is a possible D gene (5 bases). The CDR3 length is 13 residues. V lost 1 base and J lost 12, with 13 bases in between. The germline V gene has CDR1 SGHRS and CDR2 YFSETQ. Here the CDR3 reads CASSLIGAGQLFF. The CDR3 coding sequence is TGCGCCAGCAGCTTGATAGGGGCCGGTCAGCTGTTTTTT.

V and J are TRBV25-1 and TRBJ1-4; 10 nucleotides match TRBD1. CDR1 and CDR2 (germline): MGHDK, SYGVNS. The CDR3 consists of 18 residues. J was trimmed by 7 bases and V by 5 bases; bases with no gene match: 16. CDR3 sequence: CASSPQPGDRGRVEKLFF. In DNA form, the CDR3 reads TGTGCCAGCAGTCCTCAACCCGGAGACAGGGGGCGTGTTGAAAAACTGTTTTTT. The variable domain in full, with the rest retrieved from reference TRBV25-1 and TRBJ1-4, is EADIYQTPRYLVIGTGKKITLECSQTMGHDKMYWYQQDPGMELHLIHYSYGVNSTEKGDLSSESTVSRIRTEHFPLTLESARPSHTSQYLCASSPQPGDRGRVEKLFFGSGTQLSVL.

As concerns this clonotype: One end of the junction varies from germline; a read error may be responsible. Here the CDR3 reads CASNSQVNTEAFF. Here the CDR3 DNA reads TGCGCCAGCAACTCACAGGTCAACACTGAAGCTTTCTTT. The V gene is TRBV7-9, the J gene TRBJ1-1, with TRBD1 as a possible D gene (5 bases). The CDR3 length is 13 residues. Germline values: CDR1 SEHNR, CDR2 FQNEAQ (reference sequence).

The sample holds many counts of this clonotype. The V and J genes are TRBV19 and TRBJ1-1; D may be TRBD1 (6 bases). The CDR3 totals 14 residues. Germline V gene data show CDR1 as LNHDA and CDR2 as SQIVND (reference sequence). Trimming pared 5 bases from V and 0 bases from J, leaving 10 bases between. The CDR3 nucleotides are TGTGCCAGTAGTGACGGACAGATGAACACTGAAGCTTTCTTT. This gives the protein CASSDGQMNTEAFF.

There are many counts of this clonotype. The chain combines TRBV19 with TRBJ1-4, with D hard to call. Germline V gene lookup returns CDR1 LNHDA and CDR2 SQIVND (reference sequence). V was cut by 3 bases and J by 8 bases, with 13 bases left in between. CDR3 length: 14 amino acids. The CDR3 nucleotides are TGTGCCAGTAGTATGTTTGCGACGGGCGAAAAACTGTTTTTT. This codes for CASSMFATGEKLFF.

This clonotype was seen a handful of times. The chain joins TRBV7-3 to TRBJ1-2; D ambiguous. V gave up 5 bases and J gave up 3 bases, with 13 bases separating them. Germline V gene lookup returns CDR1 SGHTA and CDR2 FQGTGA. The CDR3 is 14 residues long. The CDR3 loop reads CASSIAPGDYGYTF. CDR3 sequence (DNA): TGTGCCAGCAGCATAGCACCGGGAGACTATGGCTACACCTTC.